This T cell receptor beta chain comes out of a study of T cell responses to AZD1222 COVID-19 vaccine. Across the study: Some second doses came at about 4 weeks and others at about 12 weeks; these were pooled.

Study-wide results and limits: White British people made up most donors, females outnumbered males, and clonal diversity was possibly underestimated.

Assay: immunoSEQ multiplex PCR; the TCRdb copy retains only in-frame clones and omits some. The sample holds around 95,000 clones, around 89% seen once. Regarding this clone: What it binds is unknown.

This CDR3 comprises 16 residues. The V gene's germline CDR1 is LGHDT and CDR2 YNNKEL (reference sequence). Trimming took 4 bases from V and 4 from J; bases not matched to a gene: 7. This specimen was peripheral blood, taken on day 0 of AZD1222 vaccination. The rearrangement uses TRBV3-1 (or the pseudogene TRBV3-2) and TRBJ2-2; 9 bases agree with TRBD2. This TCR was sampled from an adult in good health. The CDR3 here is CASSPIAGVVTGELFF. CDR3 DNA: TGTGCCAGCAGCCCCATAGCGGGAGTGGTCACCGGGGAGCTGTTTTTT.